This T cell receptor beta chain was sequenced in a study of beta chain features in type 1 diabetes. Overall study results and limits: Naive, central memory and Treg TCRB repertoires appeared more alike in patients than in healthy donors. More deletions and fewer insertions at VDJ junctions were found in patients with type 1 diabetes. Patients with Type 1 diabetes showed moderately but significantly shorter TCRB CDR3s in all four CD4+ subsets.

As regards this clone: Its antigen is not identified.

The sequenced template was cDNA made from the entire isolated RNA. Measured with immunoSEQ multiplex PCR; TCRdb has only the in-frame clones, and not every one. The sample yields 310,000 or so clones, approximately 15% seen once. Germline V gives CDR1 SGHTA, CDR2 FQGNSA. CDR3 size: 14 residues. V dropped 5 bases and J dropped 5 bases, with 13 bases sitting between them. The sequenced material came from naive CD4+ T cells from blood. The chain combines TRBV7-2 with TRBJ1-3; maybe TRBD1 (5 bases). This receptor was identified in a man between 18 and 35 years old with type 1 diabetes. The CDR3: CASSPPAGRNTIYF. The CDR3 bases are TGTGCCAGCAGCCCCCCGGCAGGGCGAAACACCATATATTTT.